This TCR beta chain derives from a study of shared clonotypes between healthy human individuals. Study-level information: Each donor's CD8 memory used one plate, CD8 naive two, each CD4 subset three.

Method: immunoSEQ multiplex PCR; TCRdb's copy keeps in-frame clones and lacks some. Here the sample spans roughly 2.4 million clones, around 95% being singletons. V was clipped by 1 base and J by 0 bases, with 7 bases between them. The CDR3 covers 15 residues. CDR1 is SGHVS and CDR2 is FNYEAQ in the germline V gene. Sequencing input: naive CD4+ T cells sorted from blood. Stated subset: CD45RA+ positively selected. The chain is built from TRBV7-6 and TRBJ1-3; D remains unclear. The receptor's source is a man in his late teens or twenties in good health. This chain's CDR3 is CASSLDTVSGNTIYF. CDR3 nucleotide sequence: TGTGCCAGCAGCTTAGACACAGTCTCTGGAAACACCATATATTTT.